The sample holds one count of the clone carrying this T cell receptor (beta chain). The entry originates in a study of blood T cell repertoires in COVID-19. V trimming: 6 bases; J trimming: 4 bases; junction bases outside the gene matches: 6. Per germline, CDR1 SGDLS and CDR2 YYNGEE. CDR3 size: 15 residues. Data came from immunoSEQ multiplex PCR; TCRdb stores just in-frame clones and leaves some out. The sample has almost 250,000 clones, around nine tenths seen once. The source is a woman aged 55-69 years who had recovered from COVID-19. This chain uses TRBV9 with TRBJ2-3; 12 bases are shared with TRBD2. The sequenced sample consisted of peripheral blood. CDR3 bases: TGTGCCAGCACCCTAGCGGGGGGGCTGGCAGATACGCAGTATTTT. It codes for CASTLAGGLADTQYF.